This TCR beta chain was sequenced during a study of OX40 agonist ivuxolimab in advanced cancers. In the study overall: Clinicians treated patients with ivuxolimab, an agonistic anti-OX40 (CD134) antibody. Ivuxolimab, which patients received intravenously every 2 weeks, was dosed at 0.01 to 10 mg/kg.

Study results and limitations: Doses of 0.1 to 3.0 mg/kg were accompanied by clonal expansion of CD4+ and CD8+ blood T cells by week 6. In general, CD8+ T cells held more expanded clones than CD4+ did, on average.

Trimming cost V 3 bases and J 6 bases, with 18 bases left between them. Germline assignment: CDR1 LNHDA and CDR2 SQIVND (reference sequence). The CDR3 sequence is 15 residues long. Assay: immunoSEQ multiplex PCR; the TCRdb copy retains only in-frame clones and omits some. The table lists approximately 70,000 clones, 85% of them singletons. Turning to this clone: Its cognate antigen is unknown.

The chain carries TRBV19 and TRBJ2-7, with D possibly matching TRBD2 (6 bases). This TCR derives from an adult with an advanced solid tumor such as melanoma, head and neck, liver or kidney cancer. The sample here was CD4+ or CD8+ T cells sorted from blood, taken in a trial of the OX40 agonist ivuxolimab. The CDR3, as DNA: TGTGCCAGTAGTATTTCCCCGGGACTGGGGGGCGAGCAGTACTTC. Protein product: CASSISPGLGGEQYF.